The T cell receptor (beta chain) under discussion was sequenced for a study of shared clonotypes between healthy human individuals. Findings and caveats of the study: Naive subsets, compared against memory subsets, generally had larger estimated richness values. Sequencing depth was expected to affect clonotype sharing among donors. The study found approximately 5% of naive CD4 clonotypes shared across a few donors.

Points on this clone: Its antigen is as yet unknown.

There are 13 residues in the CDR3. Germline CDR1 KGHSH, CDR2 LQKENI. Trimming removed 3 bases from V and 6 bases from J, with 8 bases in between. Produced via immunoSEQ multiplex PCR; TCRdb's table is partial and in-frame only. The sample holds 850,000 to 1,100,000 clones, around three quarters seen once. CD4+ cells yielded CD45RA+ naive and CD45RA-negative memory subsets. The sample was memory CD4+ T cells from PBMCs. Specified subset: CD45RA-negative fraction. This TCR came from a man aged 18 to 29 in good health. Some clones in this sample may be carry-over from other donors' samples. The chain employs TRBV18 and TRBJ2-2; D ambiguous. CDR3 sequence: CASSPGSPGELFF. The DNA of the CDR3 is TGTGCCAGCTCACCTGGGTCACCCGGGGAGCTGTTTTTT.